This T cell receptor beta chain was captured by sequencing in a study of blood T cell repertoires in COVID-19. On the study more broadly: Before being deemed recovered, Cohort 3 donors had two negative PCRs, clearance, or symptom resolution.

Repertoires were generated with immunoSEQ multiplex PCR, while TCRdb's copy carries only in-frame clones and drops some. The sample yields under 150,000 clones, under 90% seen once. This CDR3 is built from 14 residues. The V end lost 7 bases, the J end lost 0 bases, and 10 bases lay between the germline ends. Germline V gene sequence: CDR1 SEHNR, CDR2 FQNEAQ (reference sequence). The rearrangement links TRBV7-9 to TRBJ2-1; D is possibly TRBD1 (6 bases). Sample: PBMCs or T cells enriched from blood (not recorded which). This clonotype was sampled from a man aged 50 to 59 in a cohort exposed to, infected with or recovered from COVID-19 (not recorded which). The CDR3 region is CASKGGVSYNEQFF. CDR3 nucleotides: TGTGCCAGCAAAGGGGGAGTCTCCTACAATGAGCAGTTCTTC. Drawing the rest from reference TRBV7-9 and TRBJ2-1, the complete variable domain is DTGVSQNPRHKITKRGQNVTFRCDPISEHNRLYWYRQTLGQGPEFLTYFQNEAQLEKSRLLSDRFSAERPKGSFSTLEIQRTEQGDSAMYLCASKGGVSYNEQFFGPGTRLTVL.